The T cell receptor (beta chain) under discussion was sequenced for a study of blood T cell repertoires in COVID-19. Study summary: The United States, Italy and Spain provided the acute and convalescent COVID-19 samples. Sample material is recorded as cDNA or gDNA derived from T cells, B-cell-depleted T cells, or PBMCs.

This CDR3 spans 18 amino acids. CDR1 is SGHRS and CDR2 is YFSETQ in the germline V gene. With V trimmed by 3 bases and J by 2 bases, 14 bases remained unmatched. Authors' analysis steps: Amplification from reference gene primers served as the basis for estimated nucleated cell counts. Using immunoSEQ multiplex PCR, the repertoire was profiled, and TCRdb retains in-frame clones only, with some absent. The DNA was the basis for D and trimming; V, J and clone size are from that table. The repertoire holds some 160,000 clones, with roughly four fifths as singletons. Source material: peripheral blood. This sequence joins TRBV5-1 and TRBJ1-5; 7 positions agree with TRBD1. The sequence came from a human donor in a cohort sampled during active COVID-19. CDR3 coding DNA: TGCGCCAGCAGCTCCCCGAGACAGGGACTCGATGGCAATCAGCCCCAGCATTTT. Translating it yields CASSSPRQGLDGNQPQHF.